The T cell receptor beta chain under discussion was sequenced for a study of glioma-infiltrating T cells after dendritic cell vaccination. Broader study findings: Longer survival after dendritic cell vaccination followed higher pretreatment TIL content.

Up to about 2 ug genomic DNA was used for TCRB CDR3 amplification. Primers: 60 V beta forward and 13 J beta reverse. Using immunoSEQ multiplex PCR, the repertoire was profiled, and TCRdb retains in-frame clones only, with some absent. Seen here are more than 95,000 clones, 65% to 85% observed once, and the top ten hold 5% to 7%. Time point meaning: after dendritic cell vaccination, including at tumor progression/relapse. PBMC sampling occurred before vaccination, two weeks after the third dose, and at progression. Germline V lookup: CDR1 SGHTA, CDR2 FQGTGA. This CDR3 has 16 residues. V lost 0 bases and J lost 0, with 11 bases in between. Points on this clone: Its antigen is as yet unknown.

The sequence was collected from a human donor with glioblastoma. The chain carries TRBV7-3 and TRBJ1-1; possibly TRBD1 for D (5 bases). The material was blood, obtained after dendritic cell vaccination. CDR3: CASSLTPDIMNTEAFF. The CDR3 DNA sequence: TGTGCCAGCAGCTTAACCCCGGACATTATGAACACTGAAGCTTTCTTT.